These 5 T cell receptor beta chains originate from one sample sequenced in a study of CXCR3-negative and CXCR3-positive naive CD8 T cells. UMI-labeled TRB cDNA libraries were prepared by 5' RACE. TCRdb reworked the 5' RACE reads into one entry per CDR3 protein, no DNA. The sample table includes roughly 48,000 distinct CDR3 sequences. Sample: memory CD8+ T cells from blood. The origin of the receptors is a human donor in good health. Some clones in this sample may be carry-over from other donors' samples.

This chain joins TRBV12-3 or TRBV12-4 and TRBJ2-7; TCRdb selects TRBD1, and the lack of DNA leaves this call unchecked. The CDR3 covers 15 residues. The CDR3 spells CASSLVLRGDYEQYF.

The J gene is TRBJ2-1, the V gene TRBV9. The CDR3 is 12 residues long. Looked up from germline, CDR1 is SGDLS and CDR2 is YYNGEE. The CDR3 region is CASSVGWNEQFF.

The CDR3 sequence is CASSTGLARGDEQFF. The rearrangement uses TRBV28 and TRBJ2-1; TCRdb gives TRBD2 as the D gene, but with no DNA this cannot be confirmed. Germline lookup yields CDR1 MDHEN and CDR2 SYDVKM. The CDR3 runs to 15 residues.

The V call is TRBV20-1, the J call TRBJ1-1. Germline V gives CDR1 DFQATT, CDR2 SNEGSKA (reference sequence). CDR3 length: 12 amino acids. The CDR3 reads CSASWVNTEAFF.

The chain carries TRBV28 and TRBJ2-1; TCRdb outputs TRBD1, but without DNA this stays unchecked. The length of the CDR3 is 11 residues. In germline, CDR1 is MDHEN, CDR2 SYDVKM. CDR3: CASGLAPEQFF.